This is a list of T cell receptor beta chains from one sample in a study of low-dose radiotherapy and immunotherapy resistance in tumors. One entry per CDR3 protein results from TCRdb running MiXCR on the reads. The sample gives about 84,000 distinct CDR3 sequences, around 17% of which show up once; 1.3% to 1.5% is in the top ten. Here the sequenced sample was PBMCs, taken after low-dose radiotherapy plus immunotherapy. These TCRs come from a male donor with prostate cancer. Each CDR3 is given with its conserved first and last residue. D genes are given only for firm matches. Clone size, where shown, is once, few, many, or a class for clones that have expanded.

abundance: .
j_gene: TRBJ2-1
d_gene: TRBD2
v_gene: TRBV29-1
CDR3aa: CRGAIAGGLSSYNEQFF
CDR3nt: TGCAGAGGGGCTATAGCGGGAGGATTAAGCTCCTACAATGAGCAGTTCTTC

abundance: .
j_gene: TRBJ1-4
d_gene: .
v_gene: TRBV15
CDR3aa: CATSRDQGLGEKLFF
CDR3nt: TGTGCCACCAGCAGAGATCAGGGGCTAGGGGAAAAACTGTTTTTT

abundance: many
j_gene: TRBJ2-6
d_gene: TRBD2
v_gene: TRBV19
CDR3aa: CASSGHGGSANVLTF
CDR3nt: TGTGCCAGTAGTGGCCACGGGGGGAGCGCCAACGTCCTGACTTTC

abundance: many
j_gene: TRBJ2-1
d_gene: TRBD1
v_gene: TRBV7-9
CDR3aa: CASSLGWADRDRNEQFF
CDR3nt: TGTGCCAGCAGCTTAGGTTGGGCGGACAGGGATAGGAATGAGCAGTTCTTC

abundance: many
j_gene: TRBJ2-1
d_gene: .
v_gene: TRBV10-3
CDR3aa: CAIRPGTLDEQFF
CDR3nt: TGTGCCATCAGACCCGGGACACTGGATGAGCAGTTCTTC

abundance: many
j_gene: TRBJ2-3
d_gene: TRBD1
v_gene: TRBV6-1
CDR3aa: CASRGTGPMKYF
CDR3nt: TGTGCCAGCAGGGGGACAGGGCCGATGAAGTATTTT

abundance: .
j_gene: TRBJ2-7
d_gene: TRBD2
v_gene: TRBV6-2/TRBV6-3
CDR3aa: CASKNGLAGAYEQYF
CDR3nt: TGTGCCAGCAAGAACGGACTAGCGGGAGCCTACGAGCAGTACTTC

abundance: many
j_gene: TRBJ2-5
d_gene: .
v_gene: TRBV6-5
CDR3aa: CASSSPRETQYF
CDR3nt: TGTGCCAGCAGTTCCCCTCGTGAGACCCAGTACTTC

abundance: many
j_gene: TRBJ2-1
d_gene: .
v_gene: TRBV20-1
CDR3aa: CSALSAGRDNEQFF
CDR3nt: TGCAGTGCTCTTAGCGCCGGGCGGGACAATGAGCAGTTCTTC

abundance: many
j_gene: TRBJ2-7
d_gene: .
v_gene: TRBV12-3/TRBV12-4
CDR3aa: CASSLGRNYEQYF
CDR3nt: TGTGCCAGCAGTCTTGGACGGAACTACGAGCAGTACTTC

abundance: many
j_gene: TRBJ2-1
d_gene: TRBD2
v_gene: TRBV7-6
CDR3aa: CASSLGTLAGPTFEQFF
CDR3nt: TGTGCCAGCAGCTTAGGGACCCTAGCGGGCCCTACATTTGAGCAGTTCTTC

abundance: many
j_gene: TRBJ2-1
d_gene: .
v_gene: TRBV5-1
CDR3aa: CASSYLVAAESYNEQFF
CDR3nt: TGCGCCAGCAGCTACCTAGTAGCAGCCGAAAGTTACAATGAGCAGTTCTTC

abundance: .
j_gene: TRBJ2-7
d_gene: TRBD1
v_gene: TRBV28
CDR3aa: CASSLGTGTEQYF
CDR3nt: TGTGCCAGCAGTTTAGGGACAGGGACCGAGCAGTACTTC

abundance: many
j_gene: TRBJ2-2
d_gene: TRBD1
v_gene: TRBV28
CDR3aa: CASSSGQGNTGELFF
CDR3nt: TGTGCCAGCAGTTCAGGACAGGGGAACACCGGGGAGCTGTTTTTT

abundance: .
j_gene: TRBJ2-1
d_gene: TRBD2
v_gene: TRBV5-1
CDR3aa: CASSLGRTSGSDEQFF
CDR3nt: TGCGCCAGCAGCTTGGGGCGGACTAGCGGGTCCGATGAGCAGTTCTTC

abundance: many
j_gene: TRBJ2-3
d_gene: .
v_gene: TRBV4-1
CDR3aa: CASSQPGGQSTDTQYF
CDR3nt: TGCGCCAGCAGCCAACCCGGGGGACAAAGCACAGATACGCAGTATTTT

abundance: many
j_gene: TRBJ2-7
d_gene: .
v_gene: TRBV2
CDR3aa: CASSSPGGTSSYEQYF
CDR3nt: TGTGCCAGCAGTAGTCCCGGCGGGACAAGCTCCTACGAGCAGTACTTC

abundance: many
j_gene: TRBJ2-7
d_gene: TRBD2
v_gene: TRBV4-1
CDR3aa: CASRTRDLLAGESEQYF
CDR3nt: TGCGCCAGCAGGACCCGAGATCTCTTGGCGGGAGAATCCGAGCAGTACTTC

abundance: .
j_gene: TRBJ2-2
d_gene: TRBD2
v_gene: TRBV28
CDR3aa: CASSSTSGLGELFF
CDR3nt: TGTGCCAGCAGCTCTACTAGCGGGCTCGGGGAGCTGTTTTTT

abundance: few
j_gene: TRBJ2-2
d_gene: TRBD2
v_gene: TRBV12-3/TRBV12-4
CDR3aa: CASSFKGTSGRANTGELFF
CDR3nt: TGTGCCAGCAGTTTTAAGGGGACTAGCGGGAGGGCGAACACCGGGGAGCTGTTTTTT

abundance: many
j_gene: TRBJ2-3
d_gene: TRBD2
v_gene: TRBV28
CDR3aa: CASSLSLRTSGSKDTQYF
CDR3nt: TGTGCCAGCAGTTTATCTCTCCGGACTAGCGGGAGTAAAGATACGCAGTATTTT